This T cell receptor (beta chain) is drawn from a study of blood T cells in healthy people across ages. The study's findings and limits: Total diversity from one million sequenced T cells was likely underestimated. More naive CD4+ cells and higher diversity were found in long-lived than in aged donors.

Only a few counts were recorded for this clonotype. The antigen is unknown. The authors ran a second PCR of roughly 6 to 11 cycles using a sample-barcoded 5' primer and a J-beta primer mix. At least 2.5 million CDR3-containing paired-end reads were obtained per sample. MiXCR, run by TCRdb on the 5' RACE reads, gives a single entry per CDR3 protein. This sample has around 1.5 million distinct CDR3 sequences, with 59% found just once. Total RNA was isolated from each sample in quantities of at least 5 micrograms. The germline V gene has CDR1 DFQATT and CDR2 SNEGSKA (reference sequence). Trimming cost V 0 bases and J 3 bases; bases outside gene matches: 4. The CDR3 covers 14 residues.

Sequences were obtained from blood. The chain joins TRBV20-1 to TRBJ2-5; TRBD2 matches 7 bases. The source of this sequence is a man between 18 and 35 years old in good health. CDR3 sequence: CSARDWAGEETQYF. The CDR3 nucleotides read TGCAGTGCTAGAGATTGGGCGGGAGAAGAGACCCAGTACTTC.